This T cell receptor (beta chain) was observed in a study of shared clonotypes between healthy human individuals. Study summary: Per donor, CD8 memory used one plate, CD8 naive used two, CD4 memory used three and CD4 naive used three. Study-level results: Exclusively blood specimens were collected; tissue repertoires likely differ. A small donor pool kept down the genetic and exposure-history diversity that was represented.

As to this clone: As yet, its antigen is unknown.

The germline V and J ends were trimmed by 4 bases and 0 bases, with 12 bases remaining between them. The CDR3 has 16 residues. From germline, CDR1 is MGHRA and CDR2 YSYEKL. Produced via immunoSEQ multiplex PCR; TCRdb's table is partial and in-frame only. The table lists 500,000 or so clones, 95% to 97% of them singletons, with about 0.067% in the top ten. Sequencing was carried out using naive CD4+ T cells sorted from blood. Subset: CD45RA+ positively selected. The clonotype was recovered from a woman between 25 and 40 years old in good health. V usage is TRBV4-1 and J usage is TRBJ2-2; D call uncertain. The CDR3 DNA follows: TGCGCCAGCAGCCGAGGACCGATCGCGAACACCGGGGAGCTGTTTTTT. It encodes CASSRGPIANTGELFF.